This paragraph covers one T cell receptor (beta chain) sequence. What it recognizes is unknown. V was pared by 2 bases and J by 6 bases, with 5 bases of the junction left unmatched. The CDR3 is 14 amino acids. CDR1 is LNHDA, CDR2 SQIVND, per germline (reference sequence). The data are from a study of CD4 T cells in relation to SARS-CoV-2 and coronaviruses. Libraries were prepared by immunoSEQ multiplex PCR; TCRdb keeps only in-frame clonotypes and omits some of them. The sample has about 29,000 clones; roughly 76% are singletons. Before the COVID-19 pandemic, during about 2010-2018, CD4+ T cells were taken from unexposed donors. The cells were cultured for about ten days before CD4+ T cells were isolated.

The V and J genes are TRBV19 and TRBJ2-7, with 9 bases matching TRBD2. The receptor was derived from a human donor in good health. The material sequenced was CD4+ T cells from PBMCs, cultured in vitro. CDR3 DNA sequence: TGTGCCAGTAGTATATCTGGGACTAGCAGCGAGCAGTACTTC. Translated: CASSISGTSSEQYF.